The 14 T cell receptor beta chains reported below all come from one sample, sequenced in a study of blood T cell repertoires in COVID-19. The protocol was immunoSEQ multiplex PCR, while the TCRdb copy is restricted to in-frame clones and leaves out a portion. The sample holds 200,000 to 250,000 clones, nearly 90% seen once. Sequencing was performed on peripheral blood. All receptors come from a woman aged 18-29 years who had recovered from COVID-19.

V is TRBV18 and J is TRBJ2-7, with a weak D call TRBD1 (7 bases). Germline CDR1 reads KGHSH; CDR2 reads LQKENI. This CDR3 spans 15 amino acids. V was cut by 3 bases and J by 2 bases, with 14 bases left in between. Here the CDR3 DNA reads TGTGCCAGCTCACCGGATGGCAGGGGGGCCTACGAGCAGTACTTC. Its protein is CASSPDGRGAYEQYF.

The chain is built from TRBV27 and TRBJ1-1; maybe TRBD1 (5 bases). CDR1 MNHEY and CDR2 SMNVEV come from the germline V gene (reference sequence). The length of the CDR3 is 15 residues. Trimming took 2 bases from V and 1 from J, leaving 11 bases between them. CDR3 protein: CASSLLGGPNTEAFF. The DNA of the CDR3 is TGTGCCAGCAGTTTACTGGGGGGACCGAACACTGAAGCTTTCTTT.

This chain connects TRBV21-1 to TRBJ2-2; the DNA was not used to check the table's D call, TRBD1. TRBV21-1 has pseudogene status. The CDR3 runs to 15 residues. CDR3 in DNA: TGTGCCAGCAGCAAAGGGACAGGGGATACCGGGGAGCTGTTTTTT. The encoded protein is CASSKGTGDTGELFF.

The chain is built from TRBV19 and TRBJ1-5, with D uncertain. Germline values: CDR1 LNHDA, CDR2 SQIVND (reference sequence). Deletions cut 3 bases from V and 1 base from J, with 10 bases between. CDR3 length equals 15 residues. In nucleotides, the CDR3 is TGTGCCAGTAGTATCGAGGGTGTCAGCAATCAGCCCCAGCATTTT. Translated: CASSIEGVSNQPQHF.

The rearrangement uses TRBV18 and TRBJ1-1; a weak D match, TRBD1 (6 bases). The CDR3 contains 15 residues. V was shortened by 3 bases and J by 0 bases, with 11 bases between the two germline ends. Germline CDR1 reads KGHSH; CDR2 reads LQKENI. The CDR3 loop is CASSPETGLNTEAFF. DNA of the CDR3: TGTGCCAGCTCACCGGAGACAGGACTGAACACTGAAGCTTTCTTT.

This chain joins TRBV19 and TRBJ2-7, with 8 bases matching TRBD2. Germline trimming cut 3 bases from V and 0 bases from J; bases unmatched to any gene: 4. Germline CDR1 and CDR2: LNHDA and SQIVND (reference sequence). The CDR3 is made up of 15 amino acids. This CDR3 reads CASSMSGGSSYEQYF. The DNA of the CDR3 is TGTGCCAGTAGTATGTCGGGAGGGAGCTCCTACGAGCAGTACTTC.

The chain combines TRBV7-8 with TRBJ2-7; 8 bases are a match to TRBD2. The length of the CDR3 is 15 residues. The V segment lost 5 bases and the J segment 1 base; nucleotides outside the gene matches: 7. CDR1 SGHVS and CDR2 FQNEAQ come from the germline V gene. CDR3 nucleotide sequence: TGTGCCAGCAGCAACACCGAGCGGGGGTCCTACGAGCAGTACTTC. Translation gives CASSNTERGSYEQYF. The entire variable domain, with the rest obtained from reference TRBV7-8 and TRBJ2-7, is as follows: GAGVSQSPRYKVAKRGQDVALRCDPISGHVSLFWYQQALGQGPEFLTYFQNEAQLDKSGLPSDRFFAERPEGSVSTLKIQRTQQEDSAVYLCASSNTERGSYEQYFGPGTRLTVT.

V usage is TRBV9 and J usage is TRBJ2-5; a weak D match, TRBD1 (6 bases). The germline V and J ends were trimmed by 4 bases and 4 bases, with 8 bases remaining between them. CDR1 and CDR2 from the germline V gene are SGDLS and YYNGEE. This CDR3 contains 12 residues. The CDR3 loop reads CASSKGVETQYF. DNA for the CDR3: TGTGCCAGCAGCAAGGGGGTAGAGACCCAGTACTTC.

In its sample, this clone was seen once. This chain links TRBV6-5 with TRBJ1-4; TRBD1 agrees at 7 bases. The J segment lost 8 bases and the V segment lost 5 bases, leaving 2 bases of the junction unmatched. Per germline, CDR1 MNHEY and CDR2 SVGAGI. This CDR3 has 12 amino acids. CDR3 coding DNA: TGTGCCAGCAGTAAACAGGGGGAAAAACTGTTTTTT. Protein product: CASSKQGEKLFF.

This chain uses TRBV10-1 with TRBJ2-2; the D gene is possibly TRBD2 (5 bases). The V end lost 8 bases, the J end lost 8 bases, and 9 bases lay between the germline ends. Germline V CDR1 and CDR2: WNHNN, SYGVQD (reference sequence). The CDR3 has 11 amino acids. CDR3 in DNA: TGCGCCAGCTTCGGGGTTGGGGAGCTGTTTTTT. The encoded protein is CASFGVGELFF.

The J gene is TRBJ1-4, the V gene TRBV7-9; tentatively, D is TRBD1 (5 bases). The CDR3 extends over 14 amino acids. The V gene lost 1 base and the J gene lost 8 bases, with 11 bases spanning the gap. In germline, CDR1 is SEHNR, CDR2 FQNEAQ (reference sequence). The CDR3 protein is CASSLVGVTEKLFF. CDR3 nucleotide sequence: TGTGCCAGCAGCTTAGTAGGGGTCACGGAAAAACTGTTTTTT.

The rearrangement joins TRBV4-3 to TRBJ1-3, with TRBD1 matching over 8 bases. V shed 0 bases and J 3 bases; nucleotides not matched to a gene: 7. The CDR3 covers 17 residues. Germline V gene sequence: CDR1 LGHNA, CDR2 YSLEER. CDR3 DNA: TGCGCCAGCAGCCAAGATCCTAATACAGGGGGTGGAAACACCATATATTTT. Translated: CASSQDPNTGGGNTIYF.

The chain has TRBV12-3 or TRBV12-4 and TRBJ2-3; unclear D gene. V dropped 5 bases and J dropped 2 bases, with 8 bases sitting between them. The CDR3 runs to 13 residues. CDR3 protein: CASSLSLTDTQYF. CDR3 nucleotides: TGTGCCAGCAGTCTCTCTCTCACAGATACGCAGTATTTT.

The rearrangement links TRBV5-6 to TRBJ2-1; D call uncertain. V lost 4 bases to trimming and J lost 9 bases, with 17 bases between them. The CDR3 extends over 14 amino acids. CDR1 is SGHDT, CDR2 YYEEEE, per germline. CDR3 nucleotide sequence: TGTGCCAGCAGCACCGGGTCGGCCGAACGTGAGCAGTTCTTC. Translating it yields CASSTGSAEREQFF.